This TCR beta chain was captured by sequencing in a study of shared clonotypes between healthy human individuals. Across the study: Per-donor plates numbered three CD4 naive, three CD4 memory, two CD8 naive and one CD8 memory. General study results and limits: The authors expected sequencing depth to affect clonotype sharing among donors.

Assay runs were performed at deep level. Method: immunoSEQ multiplex PCR; TCRdb's copy keeps in-frame clones and lacks some. This sample has 1.6 million or so clones; 98% to 99% occur once, and the top ten carry 0.36%. This clone came up once. Its antigen remains unidentified. Sequence at one end of the junction differs from germline and may be a read error. This CDR3 is 16 amino acids long. From germline, CDR1 is SGHDN and CDR2 FVKESK. Material: naive CD4+ T cells sorted from blood. Subset defined: CD45RA+ positively selected. The TCR originated in a man aged 25-45 years in good health. The rearrangement joins TRBV14 to TRBJ1-2; D gene ambiguous. CDR3 region: CASSQGFGNSNYGYTF. The CDR3 bases are TGTGCCAGCAGTCAAGGGTTTGGAAACAGTAACTATGGCTACACCTTC. Looking up the rest from reference TRBV14 and TRBJ1-2 gives the full variable domain: EAGVTQFPSHSVIEKGQTVTLRCDPISGHDNLYWYRRVMGKEIKFLLHFVKESKQDESGMPNNRFLAERTGGTYSTLKVQPAELEDSGVYFCASSQGFGNSNYGYTFGSGTRLTVV.